A single sample is the source of the 24 T cell receptor beta chains below, sequenced in a study of T cells in Graves' hyperthyroidism and ophthalmopathy. TCR beta CDR3 regions were amplified from RNA transcripts. HTBI primers were the set used in a first-round RT-PCR of the TCR CDR3. TCRdb re-called the multiplex PCR reads with MiXCR, one entry per CDR3 protein. The sample lists roughly 800,000 distinct CDR3 sequences, about two fifths occurring once. Sequenced: blood. All receptors come from a man in his late teens or twenties with Graves' hyperthyroidism.

Only a few counts were recorded for this clonotype. This chain joins TRBV10-3 and TRBJ1-5, with D maybe TRBD1 (5 bases). Germline CDR1 reads ENHRY; CDR2 reads SYGVKD. CDR3 length: 13 amino acids. The CDR3 protein is CAGGREFSGPQHF. CDR3 sequence (DNA): TGTGCAGGAGGCAGGGAATTCTCCGGGCCCCAGCATTTT.

This clonotype was recorded many times. This rearrangement joins TRBV29-1 to TRBJ1-1; D gene unclear. Between the trimmed V and J ends, which lost 5 bases and 0 bases, there was a span of 7 bases. CDR3 length equals 12 residues. Germline lookup yields CDR1 SQVTM and CDR2 ANQGSEA. CDR3: CSVTDMNTEAFF. The CDR3 coding sequence is TGCAGCGTTACAGATATGAACACTGAAGCTTTCTTT.

In its sample, this clonotype was seen many times. This sequence joins TRBV24-1 and TRBJ1-1; D call uncertain. The germline gives CDR1 KGHDR, CDR2 SFDVKD. V lost 2 bases to trimming and J lost 4 bases, with 7 bases between them. CDR3 size: 13 residues. The DNA for the CDR3 is TGTGCCACCAGTGATTATCTAGCCACTGAAGCTTTCTTT. Amino acids: CATSDYLATEAFF.

J is TRBJ1-1 and V is TRBV10-3; D is possibly TRBD1 (5 bases). Germline loops: CDR1 ENHRY, CDR2 SYGVKD. V lost 6 bases to trimming and J lost 9 bases, with 20 bases between them. This CDR3 spans 14 amino acids. DNA for the CDR3: TGTGCCATCAGCGACCTCGAGGCAGGGTCGAAAGCTTTCTTT. This encodes CAISDLEAGSKAFF.

This clonotype was seen only once. The chain employs TRBV7-3 and TRBJ2-7, with 10 bases lining up with TRBD1. The ends lost 3 bases at V and 4 bases at J; junction bases unmatched: 3. Germline CDR1 is SGHTA and CDR2 is FQGTGA. This CDR3 region has 14 residues. The CDR3 spells CASSFGQGEYEQYF. The CDR3 DNA follows: TGTGCCAGCAGCTTCGGACAGGGGGAGTACGAGCAGTACTTC. Looking up the rest from reference TRBV7-3 and TRBJ2-7 gives the full variable domain: GAGVSQTPSNKVTEKGKYVELRCDPISGHTALYWYRQSLGQGPEFLIYFQGTGAADDSGLPNDRFFAVRPEGSVSTLKIQRTERGDSAVYLCASSFGQGEYEQYFGPGTRLTVT.

This clonotype showed up many times. This chain links TRBV7-9 with TRBJ1-5; D is unresolved. V shed 8 bases and J shed 9 bases, with 14 bases lying between them. This CDR3 spans 12 amino acids. CDR1 SEHNR and CDR2 FQNEAQ come from the germline V gene (reference sequence). CDR3 residues: CASDDGSWPQHF. CDR3 DNA: TGTGCCAGCGACGACGGTTCGTGGCCCCAGCATTTT. Looking up the rest from reference TRBV7-9 and TRBJ1-5 gives the full variable domain: DTGVSQNPRHKITKRGQNVTFRCDPISEHNRLYWYRQTLGQGPEFLTYFQNEAQLEKSRLLSDRFSAERPKGSFSTLEIQRTEQGDSAMYLCASDDGSWPQHFGDGTRLSIL.

The chain combines TRBV7-2 with TRBJ2-5; perhaps TRBD2 as D (5 bases). Germline-derived CDR1 and CDR2 are SGHTA and FQGNSA. The length of the CDR3 is 15 residues. V lost 1 base and J lost 2, with 11 bases in between. The CDR3 coding sequence is TGTGCCAGCAGCTTAGGCTTGAGGGAGCAAGAGACCCAGTACTTC. Its protein is CASSLGLREQETQYF.

The J gene is TRBJ1-1, the V gene TRBV11-3; D remains unclear. CDR1 is SGHNT, CDR2 YENEEA, per germline. Trimming left V 0 bases short and J 6 bases short, with 8 bases between. The CDR3 is 13 amino acids. For the CDR3, the DNA is TGTGCCAGCAGCTTAGATCCTCAGGCTGAAGCTTTCTTT. This sequence encodes CASSLDPQAEAFF.

V and J are TRBV7-2 and TRBJ2-7, with 7 nucleotides matching TRBD1. J lost 9 bases, V lost 3 bases, and 11 bases had no gene match. CDR1 SGHTA and CDR2 FQGNSA come from the germline V gene. This CDR3 has 14 residues. The CDR3 sequence is CASSFDRVNHVQYF. CDR3 nucleotide sequence: TGTGCCAGCAGCTTCGACAGGGTCAACCACGTGCAGTACTTC.

Comments on this clonotype: A much larger clone sits a single nucleotide away, making a read error possible. The J gene is TRBJ1-3, the V gene TRBV7-2; possible D gene TRBD1, 6 bases. Germline V lookup: CDR1 SGHTA, CDR2 FQGNSA. The CDR3 is 14 residues long. The V end lost 5 bases, the J end lost 2 bases, and 10 bases lay between the germline ends. The CDR3 DNA reads TGTGCCAGCAGCGCCGAGGGGGCTGGAAACACCATATATTTT. This sequence encodes CASSAEGAGNTIYF. Filled out from reference TRBV7-2 and TRBJ1-3, the complete variable domain reads GAGVSQSPSNKVTEKGKDVELRCDPISGHTALYWYRQSLGQGLEFLIYFQGNSAPDKSGLPSDRFSAERTGGSVSTLTIQRTQQEDSAVYLCASSAEGAGNTIYFGEGSWLTVV.

This clonotype was observed a few times. The chain links TRBV10-3 to TRBJ1-5; TRBD1 matches at 9 bases. CDR1 ENHRY and CDR2 SYGVKD come from the germline V gene. Trimming cost V 10 bases and J 1 base; bases outside gene matches: 11. This CDR3 contains 16 residues. The CDR3 DNA is TGTGCCAGCAGAATCACAGGGGGCCAGAGCAATCAGCCCCAGCATTTT. Translation gives CASRITGGQSNQPQHF.

In this sample, this clonotype turned up a few times. This rearrangement joins TRBV6-5 to TRBJ1-2; tentatively, D is TRBD1 (5 bases). Germline-derived CDR1 and CDR2 are MNHEY and SVGAGI. The CDR3 has 13 residues. Trimming cost V 5 bases and J 5 bases, with 12 bases left between them. In DNA, the CDR3 is TGTGCCAGCAGTGAAGTGGGGCAGTATGGCTACACCTTC. This encodes CASSEVGQYGYTF.

The rearrangement links TRBV7-2 to TRBJ2-7; 10 bases are a match to TRBD1. The length of the CDR3 is 16 residues. CDR1 and CDR2 (germline): SGHTA, FQGNSA. Trimming took 5 bases from V and 0 from J; bases not matched to a gene: 7. CDR3 sequence: CASSTFRDRGSYEQYF. The CDR3 coding sequence is TGTGCCAGCAGCACCTTCCGGGACAGGGGCTCCTACGAGCAGTACTTC.

Turning to this clonotype: It may be a read error: a sequence one base away is much more abundant. This chain joins TRBV7-9 and TRBJ2-7; D tentatively reads TRBD1 or TRBD2 (5 bases each). Germline V gene data show CDR1 as SEHNR and CDR2 as FQNEAQ (reference sequence). This CDR3 contains 14 residues. Trimming shortened V by 5 bases and J by 4 bases, and 15 bases separated the two germline ends. The CDR3 DNA reads TGTGCCAGCAGCCCTATGGGGGAGTTGTACGAGCAGTACTTC. It yields the protein CASSPMGELYEQYF.

This rearrangement joins TRBV10-3 to TRBJ2-5; D gene unclear. CDR1 and CDR2 (germline): ENHRY, SYGVKD. Trimming shortened V by 4 bases and J by 7 bases, and 7 bases separated the two germline ends. The CDR3 runs to 11 residues. The CDR3 sequence is CAISASGTQYF. For the CDR3, the DNA is TGTGCCATCAGTGCCTCGGGGACCCAGTACTTC.

This clonotype has a count of ten or more. The chain employs TRBV7-2 and TRBJ2-5; 10 bases are shared with TRBD2. The ends lost 4 bases at V and 2 bases at J; junction bases unmatched: 4. This CDR3 contains 15 residues. Germline lookup yields CDR1 SGHTA and CDR2 FQGNSA. This CDR3 is CASSWQTSGQETQYF. DNA for the CDR3: TGTGCCAGCAGCTGGCAGACTAGCGGGCAAGAGACCCAGTACTTC.

This clonotype was counted only a few times. The V call is TRBV11-2, the J call TRBJ1-5, with no clear D. V was shortened by 2 bases and J by 5 bases, with 10 bases between the two germline ends. Germline V lookup: CDR1 SGHAT, CDR2 FQNNGV. This CDR3 contains 14 residues. CDR3: CASSLMGEDQPQHF. In nucleotides, the CDR3 is TGTGCCAGCAGCTTAATGGGTGAAGATCAGCCCCAGCATTTT.

This clonotype was observed at least ten times. This sequence joins TRBV29-1 and TRBJ1-5; D is ambiguous. The CDR3 sequence is 14 residues long. V gave up 8 bases and J gave up 3 bases, with 17 bases separating them. Germline assignment: CDR1 SQVTM and CDR2 ANQGSEA. The CDR3 coding sequence is TGCAGCCCTCCCGGGAAGGAGTCCAATCAGCCCCAGCATTTT. This translates into CSPPGKESNQPQHF.

This clonotype showed up many times. CDR3 nucleotide sequence: TGTGCCAGCAGTCAGGCTCGACAGGCTTATTCACCCCTCCACTTT. This encodes CASSQARQAYSPLHF. V and J are TRBV2 and TRBJ1-6; TRBD1 might be the D (6 bases). Trimming took off 5 bases at V and 8 bases at J, with 16 bases between the two ends. The CDR3 length is 15 residues. Germline-derived CDR1 and CDR2 are SNHLY and FYNNEI.

The CDR3 loop reads CASGGTYEQYF. The CDR3 coding sequence is TGTGCCAGCGGAGGAACCTACGAGCAGTACTTC. The chain has TRBV6-5 and TRBJ2-7, with D possibly TRBD2 on 5 matching bases. V lost 8 bases and J lost 2, with 7 bases in between. Germline V gene lookup returns CDR1 MNHEY and CDR2 SVGAGI. This CDR3 region has 11 residues.

The V call is TRBV28, the J call TRBJ1-1, with 8 bases that match TRBD1. This CDR3 spans 15 amino acids. Unmatched junction bases numbered 6, after V lost 1 base and J lost 5 bases. Germline V gene data show CDR1 as MDHEN and CDR2 as SYDVKM. The CDR3 is CASSLSDRGGTEAFF. DNA for the CDR3: TGTGCCAGCAGTTTATCCGACAGGGGTGGAACTGAAGCTTTCTTT.

About this clonotype: This could be a read error, since a much larger clone is one nucleotide away. The genes are TRBV29-1 and TRBJ2-7; tentatively, D is TRBD1 or TRBD2 (5 bases each). Trimming stripped 5 bases from V and 6 bases from J, with 17 bases between. Germline CDR1 SQVTM, CDR2 ANQGSEA. The CDR3 has 13 residues. The CDR3 reads CSVLGPQSTEQYF. The CDR3 DNA sequence: TGCAGCGTTCTGGGACCACAGAGTACCGAGCAGTACTTC.

In the case of this clonotype: No conserved phenylalanine or tryptophan ends this CDR3, so it is likely a read error. This chain joins TRBV9 and TRBJ2-5; 13 bases are a match to TRBD2. Germline V lookup: CDR1 SGDLS, CDR2 YYNGEE. J was trimmed by 5 bases and V by 2 bases; bases with no gene match: 3. This CDR3 region has 15 residues. The CDR3 nucleotides are TGTGCCAGCAGCGTTGGACTAGCGGGGGTTGAGACCCAGTACCTC. This encodes CASSVGLAGVETQYL.

V gene TRBV7-8 combines with J gene TRBJ2-7; D not resolved. Between the trimmed V and J ends, which lost 5 bases and 2 bases, there was a span of 16 bases. CDR1 SGHVS and CDR2 FQNEAQ come from the germline V gene. This CDR3 comprises 15 residues. The CDR3 region is CASSTTVNLPYEQYF. The CDR3 nucleotides are TGTGCCAGCAGCACAACAGTAAACCTTCCCTACGAGCAGTACTTC.